What follows are 22 T cell receptor beta chains derived from one specimen sequenced in a study of blood T cell repertoires in COVID-19 (dated by TCRdb to 2018 to 2020). Libraries were constructed by the immunoSEQ multiplex PCR assay. As stored in TCRdb, this immuneACCESS dataset retains in-frame rearrangements with V and J assigned. A fraction of the clones does not appear; measured against another copy, unresolved V genes explain less than half of the discrepancy, and the remainder lacks a known reason. This sample holds some 120,000 clones; approximately 85% were observed only once. The ten largest clones capture 7% to 9.5% of the sample. Specimen: peripheral blood. The receptors stem from an older man with acute or convalescent COVID-19.

The rearrangement joins TRBV29-1 to TRBJ2-7; D remains unclear. This CDR3 comprises 13 residues. Deletions cut 4 bases from V and 0 bases from J, with 10 bases between. From germline, CDR1 is SQVTM and CDR2 ANQGSEA. DNA for the CDR3: TGCAGCGTTGTGAGCGTTGCCTCCTACGAGCAGTACTTC. It codes for CSVVSVASYEQYF.

The rearrangement links TRBV3-1 (or the pseudogene TRBV3-2) to TRBJ1-2; possible D gene TRBD1, 6 bases. Trimming stripped 3 bases from V and 7 bases from J, with 12 bases between. Per the germline V gene, CDR1 is LGHDT and CDR2 is YNNKEL (reference sequence). CDR3 length: 13 amino acids. CDR3: CASSQTQGPGYTF. The CDR3 region has the DNA TGTGCCAGCAGCCAGACTCAGGGGCCTGGCTACACCTTC.

This clone was counted between two and nine times. The rearrangement links TRBV5-5 to TRBJ2-2, with 8 positions matching TRBD1. The germline gives CDR1 SGHKS, CDR2 YYEKEE (reference sequence). With V trimmed by 2 bases and J by 9 bases, 9 bases remained unmatched. This CDR3 is 15 amino acids long. The CDR3 bases are TGTGCCAGCAGCTTAGGATGGCAGGGGGCTCGGGAGCTGTTTTTT. This gives the protein CASSLGWQGARELFF.

The chain links TRBV5-1 to TRBJ2-1, with unresolved D. CDR3 length equals 13 residues. V was cut by 0 bases and J by 6 bases, with 7 bases left in between. Germline-derived CDR1 and CDR2 are SGHRS and YFSETQ. The CDR3 here is CASSLAVPNEQFF. In nucleotides, the CDR3 is TGCGCCAGCAGCTTGGCAGTCCCCAATGAGCAGTTCTTC.

The chain joins TRBV25-1 to TRBJ2-1; tentatively, D is TRBD1 (6 bases). Germline values: CDR1 MGHDK, CDR2 SYGVNS. Trimming took 3 bases from V and 3 from J, leaving 9 bases between them. This CDR3 spans 14 amino acids. As DNA, the CDR3 is TGTGCCAGCAGTGAGCTACAGGGCTACAATGAGCAGTTCTTC. Protein sequence: CASSELQGYNEQFF.

This clone was detected only a few times. The chain employs TRBV7-2 and TRBJ2-2, with D possibly matching TRBD1 (5 bases). The CDR3 sequence is 15 residues long. The germline CDR1 and CDR2 sequences are SGHTA and FQGNSA. V gave up 5 bases and J gave up 7 bases, with 17 bases separating them. CDR3 DNA sequence: TGTGCCAGCAGCCCCGGTGGCAGGGTAGTCGGGGAGCTGTTTTTT. This encodes CASSPGGRVVGELFF. Full variable domain (missing parts from reference TRBV7-2 and TRBJ2-2): GAGVSQSPSNKVTEKGKDVELRCDPISGHTALYWYRQSLGQGLEFLIYFQGNSAPDKSGLPSDRFSAERTGGSVSTLTIQRTQQEDSAVYLCASSPGGRVVGELFFGEGSRLTVL.

The rearrangement links TRBV5-1 to TRBJ2-2; 7 nucleotides agree with TRBD2. CDR1 and CDR2 (germline): SGHRS, YFSETQ. The CDR3 extends over 16 amino acids. With 1 base clipped from V and 0 bases from J, the junction kept 3 bases outside the gene matches. In DNA, the CDR3 is TGCGCCAGCAGCTTGTCCGCGGGAGCGAACACCGGGGAGCTGTTTTTT. Residues: CASSLSAGANTGELFF. The full variable domain, its missing parts supplied by reference TRBV5-1 and TRBJ2-2, is KAGVTQTPRYLIKTRGQQVTLSCSPISGHRSVSWYQQTPGQGLQFLFEYFSETQRNKGNFPGRFSGRQFSNSRSEMNVSTLELGDSALYLCASSLSAGANTGELFFGEGSRLTVL.

The table lists this clone with a count of one. The junction differs from germline at one of its ends, possibly a read error. This chain joins TRBV25-1 and TRBJ1-1, with D unresolved. In germline, CDR1 is MGHDK, CDR2 SYGVNS. This CDR3 is built from 11 residues. CDR3 sequence (DNA): TGTGCCAGCAGTGAATACCGAGGCTTTTTTTTT. Translating gives CASSEYRGFFF.

V usage is TRBV5-4 and J usage is TRBJ2-1, with 7 bases that match TRBD1. V was clipped by 3 bases and J by 0 bases; unmatched bases: 6. CDR3 size: 16 residues. The germline gives CDR1 SGHNT, CDR2 YYREEE (reference sequence). The CDR3 is CASSSRDRGSYNEQFF. CDR3 nucleotides: TGTGCCAGCAGCTCCCGGGACAGAGGCTCCTACAATGAGCAGTTCTTC.

The rearrangement uses TRBV5-1 and TRBJ2-5; 9 bases agree with TRBD1. Germline V gives CDR1 SGHRS, CDR2 YFSETQ. The CDR3 runs 14 residues. J was trimmed by 5 bases and V by 4 bases; bases with no gene match: 6. DNA of the CDR3: TGCGCCAGCAGCATGGGACAGGGAGAGGAGACCCAGTACTTC. Translating it yields CASSMGQGEETQYF.

This rearrangement joins TRBV9 to TRBJ2-1; 7 positions agree with TRBD2. Losses at the gene ends were 0 bases for V and 4 bases for J; bases not matched to a gene: 7. The CDR3 extends over 16 amino acids. Germline V CDR1 and CDR2: SGDLS, YYNGEE. CDR3 sequence: CASSVGASGKYNEQFF. The CDR3 nucleotides read TGTGCCAGCAGCGTAGGTGCTAGCGGAAAGTACAATGAGCAGTTCTTC.

The chain has TRBV3-1 (or the pseudogene TRBV3-2) and TRBJ1-2; D may be TRBD1 (6 bases). V lost 4 bases to trimming and J lost 4 bases, with 13 bases between them. This CDR3 comprises 14 residues. Germline V gives CDR1 LGHDT, CDR2 YNNKEL (reference sequence). The CDR3 nucleotides are TGTGCCAGCAGCCGAGGGGAGACAGGCTATGGCTACACCTTC. It is translated as CASSRGETGYGYTF.

This chain uses TRBV11-2 with TRBJ1-3; D is ambiguous. Germline V CDR1 and CDR2: SGHAT, FQNNGV. This CDR3 has 17 amino acids. V lost 7 bases to trimming and J lost 2 bases, with 21 bases between them. For the CDR3, the DNA is TGTGCCAGCACCTCGCCCCGGGGAGGGATTGCTGGAAACACCATATATTTT. Its protein is CASTSPRGGIAGNTIYF.

This chain uses TRBV3-1 (or the pseudogene TRBV3-2) with TRBJ1-3; D uncertain. Trimming left V 4 bases short and J 2 bases short, with 9 bases between. The CDR3 is 14 residues long. Per germline, CDR1 LGHDT and CDR2 YNNKEL (reference sequence). CDR3 amino acids: CASSPGTTGNTIYF. In DNA form, the CDR3 reads TGTGCCAGCAGCCCTGGCACGACTGGAAACACCATATATTTT.

The rearrangement joins TRBV25-1 to TRBJ2-1; D is perhaps TRBD1 (5 bases). Germline values: CDR1 MGHDK, CDR2 SYGVNS. The CDR3 consists of 15 residues. V was clipped by 2 bases and J by 1 base, with 9 bases between them. The CDR3 protein is CASSEGAASYNEQFF. The DNA of the CDR3 is TGTGCCAGCAGTGAAGGGGCAGCTTCCTACAATGAGCAGTTCTTC.

This rearrangement joins TRBV24-1 to TRBJ2-5; TRBD2 might be the D (6 bases). V lost 3 bases to trimming and J lost 0 bases, with 7 bases between them. CDR1 and CDR2 from the germline V gene are KGHDR and SFDVKD. This CDR3 has 14 residues. Here the CDR3 reads CATSDGGYQETQYF. The DNA for the CDR3 is TGTGCCACCAGTGATGGGGGGTACCAAGAGACCCAGTACTTC.

The V and J genes are TRBV30 and TRBJ1-2; the D gene is possibly TRBD1 (6 bases). Per germline, CDR1 GTSNPN and CDR2 SVGIG (reference sequence). The CDR3 loop spans 13 amino acids. With 1 base removed from V and 7 bases from J, the gap between germline ends came to 13 bases. The DNA for the CDR3 is TGTGCCTGGAGTGACCAGGGGCATATTGGCTACACCTTC. Translated: CAWSDQGHIGYTF.

This chain uses TRBV19 with TRBJ1-1; D uncertain. Trimming removed 11 bases from V and 1 base from J, with 8 bases in between. Germline loops: CDR1 LNHDA, CDR2 SQIVND (reference sequence). This CDR3 is 11 amino acids long. The CDR3 bases are TGTGCCTCGACTAAGAACACTGAAGCTTTCTTT. The encoded protein is CASTKNTEAFF.

The genes are TRBV6-5 and TRBJ1-6; D is undetermined. The CDR3 extends over 14 amino acids. Germline-derived CDR1 and CDR2 are MNHEY and SVGAGI. Trimming took 8 bases from V and 0 from J, leaving 8 bases between them. For the CDR3, the DNA is TGTGCCAGCGAGCCGAGCTCCTATAATTCACCCCTCCACTTT. Protein: CASEPSSYNSPLHF.

This clone came up a few times. This same CDR3 is encoded by further DNA sequences in the sample. The J gene is TRBJ1-6, the V gene TRBV2; possibly TRBD1 for D (5 bases). Looked up from germline, CDR1 is SNHLY and CDR2 is FYNNEI. The CDR3 consists of 11 residues. V lost 6 bases and J 10 bases, leaving 7 bases between the germline ends. In nucleotides, the CDR3 is TGTGCCAGCAGGGGGGGGTCACCCCTCCACTTT. It specifies CASRGGSPLHF.

This chain connects TRBV2 to TRBJ2-1, with 14 bases that match TRBD2. V shed 8 bases and J 6 bases; nucleotides not matched to a gene: 6. The CDR3 spans 15 residues. Germline assignment: CDR1 SNHLY and CDR2 FYNNEI. The CDR3 is CASGKTSGRGNEQFF. The DNA for the CDR3 is TGTGCCAGCGGAAAGACTAGCGGGAGGGGCAATGAGCAGTTCTTC.

V is TRBV30 and J is TRBJ1-4; 11 nucleotides line up with TRBD1. Per the germline V gene, CDR1 is GTSNPN and CDR2 is SVGIG (reference sequence). V shed 4 bases and J 8 bases; nucleotides not matched to a gene: 3. This CDR3 region has 13 residues. The CDR3 region has the DNA TGTGCCTGGACCGGGACAGGGGGAGAAAAACTGTTTTTT. Amino acid sequence: CAWTGTGGEKLFF.